These 21 T cell receptor beta chains share one sample of origin, sequenced in a study of blood T cell repertoires in COVID-19. TCRdb's table, derived via immunoSEQ multiplex PCR, lists solely in-frame clones and lacks some. The table shows fewer than 400,000 clones, with 80% to 90% occurring only once. The sequencing input was PBMCs or T cells enriched from blood (not recorded which). The receptors were gathered from a woman aged 50 to 60 who had recovered from COVID-19.

This rearrangement joins TRBV3-1 (or the pseudogene TRBV3-2) to TRBJ2-1, with 11 bases aligning to TRBD2. The CDR3 spans 15 residues. Germline assignment: CDR1 LGHDT and CDR2 YNNKEL (reference sequence). Losses at the gene ends were 6 bases for V and 5 bases for J; bases not matched to a gene: 6. The CDR3 protein is CASRPGTSGHNEQFF. The CDR3 region has the DNA TGTGCCAGCAGACCCGGGACTAGCGGCCACAATGAGCAGTTCTTC.

The gene calls are TRBV7-9 and TRBJ2-5; 8 bases are a match to TRBD2. Germline V gives CDR1 SEHNR, CDR2 FQNEAQ (reference sequence). CDR3 length: 15 amino acids. The ends lost 3 bases at V and 2 bases at J; junction bases unmatched: 5. The CDR3 region has the DNA TGTGCCAGCAGCTTTAGCGCTAGCGGGCAAGAGACCCAGTACTTC. Amino acids: CASSFSASGQETQYF.

V is TRBV3-1 (or the pseudogene TRBV3-2) and J is TRBJ1-1; D remains ambiguous. Trimming stripped 1 base from V and 8 bases from J, with 17 bases between. The CDR3 contains 15 residues. Germline V lookup: CDR1 LGHDT, CDR2 YNNKEL (reference sequence). The CDR3: CASSQVVSRLGEAFF. DNA for the CDR3: TGTGCCAGCAGCCAAGTAGTGAGTAGACTAGGAGAAGCTTTCTTT.

V usage is TRBV3-1 (or the pseudogene TRBV3-2) and J usage is TRBJ2-5; 7 bases agree with TRBD2. V shed 5 bases, J shed 5 bases, and the junction held 5 bases outside the gene matches. The CDR3 is 13 residues long. Germline V lookup: CDR1 LGHDT, CDR2 YNNKEL (reference sequence). The CDR3 sequence is CASSTWGGETQYF. Written as DNA, the CDR3 is TGTGCCAGCAGCACCTGGGGGGGGGAGACCCAGTACTTC.

Note on this clone: Compared with germline, one end of the junction differs, possibly owing to a read error. The DNA for the CDR3 is TGTGCCAGTAGCTTAGGCCGGGAGACGCAGAGATATGGCTACACCTTC. Translating it yields CASSLGRETQRYGYTF. The V gene is TRBV13, the J gene TRBJ1-2; D uncertain. This CDR3 is built from 16 residues. Looked up from germline, CDR1 is PRHDT and CDR2 is FYEKMQ (reference sequence).

The genes are TRBV7-9 and TRBJ2-1; 11 bases are shared with TRBD2. This CDR3 has 18 residues. V shed 4 bases, J shed 0 bases, and the junction held 8 bases outside the gene matches. CDR1 is SEHNR, CDR2 FQNEAQ, per germline (reference sequence). CDR3 nucleotide sequence: TGTGCCAGCAGCTACCCGGGACTAGCGGAGAGCTCCTACAATGAGCAGTTCTTC. Its translation: CASSYPGLAESSYNEQFF. Using reference TRBV7-9 and TRBJ2-1 for the parts outside the CDR3, the full variable domain is DTGVSQNPRHKITKRGQNVTFRCDPISEHNRLYWYRQTLGQGPEFLTYFQNEAQLEKSRLLSDRFSAERPKGSFSTLEIQRTEQGDSAMYLCASSYPGLAESSYNEQFFGPGTRLTVL.

V and J are TRBV27 and TRBJ1-5; D perhaps matches TRBD1 (5 bases). The CDR3 consists of 14 residues. Germline CDR1 is MNHEY and CDR2 is SMNVEV (reference sequence). Trimming removed 5 bases from V and 5 bases from J, with 13 bases in between. The CDR3 loop is CASSPQGRDQPQHF. In nucleotides, the CDR3 is TGTGCCAGCAGTCCCCAGGGCCGAGATCAGCCCCAGCATTTT.

This sequence joins TRBV2 and TRBJ2-7, with a possible D match to TRBD2 (5 bases). The CDR3 loop spans 12 amino acids. CDR1 and CDR2 from the germline V gene are SNHLY and FYNNEI. V was clipped by 8 bases and J by 7 bases, with 15 bases between them. CDR3 in DNA: TGTGCCAGCCGATCCGGGCCGGGGGAGCAGTACTTC. Residues: CASRSGPGEQYF.

The CDR3 coding sequence is TGCGCCAGCAGCGGTAAAACCGGGAAAGTTTACCAAGAGACCCAGTACTTC. Encoded protein: CASSGKTGKVYQETQYF. The chain couples TRBV5-1 to TRBJ2-5; maybe TRBD2 (5 bases). This CDR3 region has 17 residues. V was shortened by 4 bases and J by 0 bases, with 19 bases between the two germline ends. The germline V gene has CDR1 SGHRS and CDR2 YFSETQ. Based on the CDR3 plus reference TRBV5-1 and TRBJ2-5, the full variable domain is KAGVTQTPRYLIKTRGQQVTLSCSPISGHRSVSWYQQTPGQGLQFLFEYFSETQRNKGNFPGRFSGRQFSNSRSEMNVSTLELGDSALYLCASSGKTGKVYQETQYFGPGTRLLVL.

Only one count was recorded for this clone. This sequence joins TRBV29-1 and TRBJ2-3; 11 bases map to TRBD2. Germline V gene data show CDR1 as SQVTM and CDR2 as ANQGSEA. V trimming: 8 bases; J trimming: 8 bases; junction bases outside the gene matches: 9. The CDR3 consists of 13 residues. CDR3 residues: CSTHSGGGGTQYF. CDR3 bases: TGCAGCACTCATAGCGGGGGGGGCGGTACGCAGTATTTT.

The V call is TRBV15, the J call TRBJ2-5; 7 bases are a match to TRBD2. The CDR3 contains 16 residues. Germline V CDR1 and CDR2: LNHNV, YYDKDF (reference sequence). V was clipped by 2 bases and J by 1 base; unmatched bases: 7. DNA for the CDR3: TGTGCCACCAGCAGAAGAGGCGGGGGACGCCAAGAGACCCAGTACTTC. Protein: CATSRRGGGRQETQYF.

This sequence joins TRBV7-9 and TRBJ1-6, with TRBD1 matching 8 bases. The CDR3 extends over 15 amino acids. Germline loops: CDR1 SEHNR, CDR2 FQNEAQ (reference sequence). V shed 5 bases and J 7 bases; nucleotides not matched to a gene: 7. The CDR3 sequence: CASSQRTGRNSPLHF. Written as DNA, the CDR3 is TGTGCCAGCAGCCAGAGGACAGGGAGGAATTCACCCCTCCACTTT. The variable domain in full, with the rest retrieved from reference TRBV7-9 and TRBJ1-6, is DTGVSQNPRHKITKRGQNVTFRCDPISEHNRLYWYRQTLGQGPEFLTYFQNEAQLEKSRLLSDRFSAERPKGSFSTLEIQRTEQGDSAMYLCASSQRTGRNSPLHFGNGTRLTVT.

J is TRBJ1-1 and V is TRBV5-6, with a weak D call TRBD1 (6 bases). The germline V and J ends were trimmed by 0 bases and 11 bases, with 14 bases remaining between them. The CDR3 consists of 13 residues. Looked up from germline, CDR1 is SGHDT and CDR2 is YYEEEE. Here the CDR3 DNA reads TGTGCCAGCAGCTTGGACAGGGACGGTAGGGCTTTCTTT. It translates to CASSLDRDGRAFF.

This clone was counted between two and nine times. The genes are TRBV7-2 and TRBJ2-3; 7 bases match TRBD2. The CDR3 contains 19 residues. Germline CDR1 reads SGHTA; CDR2 reads FQGNSA. Trimming cost V 0 bases and J 4 bases; bases outside gene matches: 16. Here the CDR3 reads CASSLAGSWGRARPDTQYF. In DNA, the CDR3 is TGTGCCAGCAGCTTAGCGGGCTCTTGGGGGAGGGCCCGGCCAGATACGCAGTATTTT.

The J gene is TRBJ1-2, the V gene TRBV18; TRBD1 is a possible D gene (6 bases). There are 15 residues in the CDR3. Trimming pared 3 bases from V and 6 bases from J, leaving 17 bases between. In germline, CDR1 is KGHSH, CDR2 LQKENI. CDR3 loop: CASSPTGLSLDGYTF. DNA of the CDR3: TGTGCCAGCTCACCTACAGGGTTGTCTCTAGATGGCTACACCTTC.

This clone was counted a single time. The chain uses TRBV7-9 and TRBJ2-7; tentative D call: TRBD2 (5 bases). CDR1 and CDR2 (germline): SEHNR, FQNEAQ (reference sequence). The CDR3 loop spans 14 amino acids. V was cut by 3 bases and J by 5 bases, with 14 bases left in between. The CDR3 region is CASSFSGFQNEQYF. In nucleotides, the CDR3 is TGTGCCAGCAGCTTTTCGGGGTTTCAAAACGAGCAGTACTTC. Combining the CDR3 with reference TRBV7-9 and TRBJ2-7 gives the whole variable domain DTGVSQNPRHKITKRGQNVTFRCDPISEHNRLYWYRQTLGQGPEFLTYFQNEAQLEKSRLLSDRFSAERPKGSFSTLEIQRTEQGDSAMYLCASSFSGFQNEQYFGPGTRLTVT.

This clone was seen more than once but under ten times. The V gene is TRBV30, the J gene TRBJ1-3; D is uncertain. The CDR3 runs 15 residues. CDR1 and CDR2 from the germline V gene are GTSNPN and SVGIG (reference sequence). Deletions cut 0 bases from V and 1 base from J, with 10 bases between. This chain's CDR3 is CAWSVPGSSGNTIYF. CDR3 sequence (DNA): TGTGCCTGGAGTGTACCGGGGAGTTCTGGAAACACCATATATTTT.

V is TRBV21-1 and J is TRBJ2-5; the table assigns TRBD1, which was not confirmed against the DNA. TRBV21-1 is listed as a pseudogene. The CDR3 totals 15 residues. DNA for the CDR3: TGTGCCAGCACGGGTCACAGGAGTATTCAAGAGACCCAGTACTTC. Translation gives CASTGHRSIQETQYF.

The chain couples TRBV28 to TRBJ1-2; unclear D gene. Germline V gives CDR1 MDHEN, CDR2 SYDVKM. The CDR3 loop spans 14 amino acids. V was clipped by 6 bases and J by 7 bases, with 18 bases between them. CDR3 protein: CASRPRGSYAGYTF. DNA for the CDR3: TGTGCCAGCAGACCACGCGGTAGCTATGCTGGCTACACCTTC.

The chain carries TRBV4-3 and TRBJ1-5; D is undetermined. The CDR3 has 14 residues. Trimming cost V 0 bases and J 7 bases, with 10 bases left between them. Looked up from germline, CDR1 is LGHNA and CDR2 is YSLEER. In DNA form, the CDR3 reads TGCGCCAGCAGCCAAGAGCCCCTTCGGCAGCCCCAGCATTTT. Protein: CASSQEPLRQPQHF.

This clone has only a few counts. The genes are TRBV7-2 and TRBJ1-1, with 7 bases identical to TRBD1. The V segment lost 5 bases and the J segment 0 bases; nucleotides outside the gene matches: 3. The germline V gene has CDR1 SGHTA and CDR2 FQGNSA. The CDR3 sequence is 14 residues long. The CDR3 loop is CASSAGQMNTEAFF. CDR3 DNA sequence: TGTGCCAGCAGCGCGGGACAGATGAACACTGAAGCTTTCTTT.